The 11 T cell receptor beta chains given below trace back to one sample, sequenced in a study of blood T cell repertoires in COVID-19 (dated by TCRdb to about 2020). Library preparation was by the immunoSEQ multiplex PCR assay. Sourced from immuneACCESS, this table was stored by TCRdb with only in-frame sequences that have V and J called. A share of the clones is absent; for the studies checked, an unresolved V gene accounts for under half, and the remainder has no known explanation. Across this sample there are 200,000 to 250,000 clones, with around 80% seen only once. Around 18% of the sample lies in the top ten. The sample comprised peripheral blood. The receptors stem from a woman aged 80 or over with active or convalescent COVID-19.

The chain combines TRBV5-1 with TRBJ1-2; D is uncertain. This CDR3 has 13 residues. V was shortened by 0 bases and J by 4 bases, with 7 bases between the two germline ends. In germline, CDR1 is SGHRS, CDR2 YFSETQ. This CDR3 is CASSLDGGYGYTF. CDR3 in DNA: TGCGCCAGCAGCTTGGATGGCGGCTATGGCTACACCTTC.

The rearrangement joins TRBV27 to TRBJ2-7, with unresolved D. From germline, CDR1 is MNHEY and CDR2 SMNVEV (reference sequence). The V gene lost 0 bases and the J gene lost 4 bases, with 10 bases spanning the gap. The CDR3 runs 14 residues. The CDR3 sequence: CASSLSQRHYEQYF. In DNA, the CDR3 is TGTGCCAGCAGTTTATCTCAGAGACATTACGAGCAGTACTTC.

The chain uses TRBV3-1 (or the pseudogene TRBV3-2) and TRBJ2-5, with 8 bases aligning to TRBD2. Germline-derived CDR1 and CDR2 are LGHDT and YNNKEL (reference sequence). The CDR3 spans 16 residues. V was pared by 2 bases and J by 5 bases, with 10 bases of the junction left unmatched. CDR3 bases: TGTGCCAGCAGCCAACCCTCCGGGGGGGCCGTCGAGACCCAGTACTTC. Its translation is CASSQPSGGAVETQYF.

The chain has TRBV11-2 and TRBJ2-7, with 9 bases aligning to TRBD1. V trimming: 4 bases; J trimming: 0 bases; junction bases outside the gene matches: 4. Germline V gene lookup returns CDR1 SGHAT and CDR2 FQNNGV. CDR3 size: 15 residues. In nucleotides, the CDR3 is TGTGCCAGCAGCTACCGGGGACAGGGCTCCTACGAGCAGTACTTC. Translating gives CASSYRGQGSYEQYF.

The V and J genes are TRBV5-1 and TRBJ2-7; D gene unclear. The CDR3 has 14 amino acids. Looked up from germline, CDR1 is SGHRS and CDR2 is YFSETQ. Trimming took 2 bases from V and 2 from J, leaving 11 bases between them. CDR3 region: CASSFVGRTYEQYF. CDR3 in DNA: TGCGCCAGCAGCTTTGTTGGCAGAACCTACGAGCAGTACTTC.

This sequence joins TRBV6-6 and TRBJ2-3; the match to TRBD1 covers 9 bases. CDR1 MNHNY and CDR2 SVGAGI come from the germline V gene (reference sequence). This CDR3 comprises 16 residues. J lost 4 bases, V lost 2 bases, and 7 bases had no gene match. The CDR3 sequence is CASSYTGQGIADTQYF. The CDR3 DNA reads as TGTGCCAGCAGTTACACTGGACAGGGGATAGCAGATACGCAGTATTTT.

This chain connects TRBV5-1 to TRBJ2-4; tentatively, D is TRBD1 (6 bases). The germline gives CDR1 SGHRS, CDR2 YFSETQ. CDR3 length: 14 amino acids. Trimming cost V 0 bases and J 9 bases, with 13 bases left between them. The CDR3 spells CASSLVSGEAIQYF. The CDR3 DNA reads as TGCGCCAGCAGCTTGGTATCAGGGGAAGCCATTCAGTACTTC.

J is TRBJ2-7 and V is TRBV2, with D possibly matching TRBD1 (5 bases). Between the trimmed V and J ends, which lost 2 bases and 0 bases, there was a span of 14 bases. The germline V gene has CDR1 SNHLY and CDR2 FYNNEI. This CDR3 is built from 16 residues. DNA of the CDR3: TGTGCCAGCAGTGAACCACGACAGTCTAGCTCCTACGAGCAGTACTTC. It specifies CASSEPRQSSSYEQYF.

V is TRBV5-6 and J is TRBJ2-7; weak D call: TRBD2 (6 bases). Looked up from germline, CDR1 is SGHDT and CDR2 is YYEEEE. The CDR3 is 14 residues long. The germline V and J ends were trimmed by 0 bases and 3 bases, with 10 bases remaining between them. The CDR3 DNA sequence: TGTGCCAGCAGCTTGGTAGCGGCCAGCTACGAGCAGTACTTC. This encodes CASSLVAASYEQYF.

The gene calls are TRBV4-1 and TRBJ1-2, with 10 bases identical to TRBD1. Trimming removed 4 bases from V and 4 bases from J; junction bases left unmatched: 6. CDR3 size: 15 residues. The germline V gene has CDR1 MGHRA and CDR2 YSYEKL. In nucleotides, the CDR3 is TGCGCCAGCAGCCTTCTGACAGGGGGCGGCTATGGCTACACCTTC. It is translated as CASSLLTGGGYGYTF.

This clone was seen a handful of times. The chain has TRBV27 and TRBJ2-2; D is perhaps TRBD2 (7 bases). Germline V gene lookup returns CDR1 MNHEY and CDR2 SMNVEV (reference sequence). This CDR3 comprises 16 residues. Trimming removed 2 bases at V and 4 bases at J, with 14 bases between. The CDR3 region is CASSLLGGPVTGELFF. CDR3 in DNA: TGTGCCAGCAGTTTACTCGGGGGGCCGGTCACCGGGGAGCTGTTTTTT.